The rows below give T cell receptor beta chains drawn from one sample of a study of blood T cell repertoires in COVID-19. Using immunoSEQ multiplex PCR, the repertoire was profiled, and TCRdb retains in-frame clones only, with some absent. The profile shows around 210,000 clones, 70% to 90% of them singletons. Sequenced material: peripheral blood. These receptors were taken from a man in his fifties or sixties with COVID-19, enrolled during active disease. Both conserved end residues are part of each CDR3. Expanded clones get a size class; other rows say once, few or many, or leave the size out.

cdr3_length: 14
v_call: TRBV2
clone_size: .
j_call: TRBJ1-5
cdr3_aa: CASKRMGLGQPQHF

cdr3_length: 15
v_call: TRBV2
clone_size: .
j_call: TRBJ1-1
cdr3_aa: CASSSGQTINTEAFF

cdr3_length: 14
v_call: TRBV5-6
clone_size: .
j_call: TRBJ1-6
cdr3_aa: CASSSHGGNSPLHF

cdr3_length: 15
v_call: TRBV9
clone_size: .
j_call: TRBJ2-1
cdr3_aa: CASSGTGGVYNEQFF

cdr3_length: 14
v_call: TRBV3-1/TRBV3-2
clone_size: few
j_call: TRBJ2-3
cdr3_aa: CASSGRGAVDTQYF

cdr3_length: 16
v_call: TRBV28
clone_size: .
j_call: TRBJ2-7
cdr3_aa: CASSLGLSYRLYEQYF

cdr3_length: 15
v_call: TRBV3-1/TRBV3-2
clone_size: .
j_call: TRBJ2-1
cdr3_aa: CASSLDRVGYNEQFF

cdr3_length: 13
v_call: TRBV11-2
clone_size: few
j_call: TRBJ1-5
cdr3_aa: CASNSRSKQPQHF

cdr3_length: 13
v_call: TRBV2
clone_size: .
j_call: TRBJ2-1
cdr3_aa: CASRRSGVNEQFF

cdr3_length: 18
v_call: TRBV3-1/TRBV3-2
clone_size: many
j_call: TRBJ2-1
cdr3_aa: CASRPGLAGETSYNEQFF

cdr3_length: 13
v_call: TRBV11-2
clone_size: .
j_call: TRBJ1-2
cdr3_aa: CASSGQGLYGYTF

cdr3_length: 14
v_call: TRBV5-1
clone_size: .
j_call: TRBJ2-1
cdr3_aa: CASSLDREKNEQFF

cdr3_length: 15
v_call: TRBV19
clone_size: .
j_call: TRBJ2-3
cdr3_aa: CASSIDRDLGITQYF

cdr3_length: 20
v_call: TRBV28
clone_size: .
j_call: TRBJ1-4
cdr3_aa: CASSFFRWTGTFATNEKLFF

cdr3_length: 15
v_call: TRBV15
clone_size: .
j_call: TRBJ1-5
cdr3_aa: CATSRDRNNNQPQHF

cdr3_length: 17
v_call: TRBV21-1
clone_size: .
j_call: TRBJ1-1
cdr3_aa: CASSKVAGPTLNTEAFF

cdr3_length: 16
v_call: TRBV3-1/TRBV3-2
clone_size: .
j_call: TRBJ2-5
cdr3_aa: CASSQDLSASGETQYF

cdr3_length: 13
v_call: TRBV18
clone_size: .
j_call: TRBJ1-1
cdr3_aa: CASSAISNTEAFF

cdr3_length: 17
v_call: TRBV7-9
clone_size: .
j_call: TRBJ1-2
cdr3_aa: CASSPPGVSPRGYGYTF

cdr3_length: 16
v_call: TRBV3-1/TRBV3-2
clone_size: .
j_call: TRBJ2-5
cdr3_aa: CASSQGLAGIKETQYF

cdr3_length: 15
v_call: TRBV15
clone_size: .
j_call: TRBJ2-5
cdr3_aa: CATSRDRQAPETQYF

cdr3_length: 15
v_call: TRBV5-4
clone_size: .
j_call: TRBJ2-7
cdr3_aa: CASSLVGTGNHEQYF

cdr3_length: 20
v_call: TRBV18
clone_size: .
j_call: TRBJ2-3
cdr3_aa: CASSPRTGTSGIKRTDTQYF

cdr3_length: 16
v_call: TRBV6-6
clone_size: .
j_call: TRBJ1-1
cdr3_aa: CASRRSGQGGNTEAFF

cdr3_length: 14
v_call: TRBV9
clone_size: .
j_call: TRBJ1-6
cdr3_aa: CASSARQGWSPLHF

cdr3_length: 14
v_call: TRBV11-2
clone_size: .
j_call: TRBJ1-6
cdr3_aa: CASSPQGYNSPLHF

cdr3_length: 14
v_call: TRBV5-1
clone_size: .
j_call: TRBJ2-3
cdr3_aa: CASSLALATDTQYF

cdr3_length: 13
v_call: TRBV7-2
clone_size: .
j_call: TRBJ2-7
cdr3_aa: CASSLYVGVEQYF

cdr3_length: 13
v_call: TRBV2
clone_size: many
j_call: TRBJ2-7
cdr3_aa: CASSLGHFYEQYF

cdr3_length: 18
v_call: TRBV4-2
clone_size: .
j_call: TRBJ1-5
cdr3_aa: CASSSQTLQGGVGQPQHF

cdr3_length: 13
v_call: TRBV27
clone_size: .
j_call: TRBJ2-7
cdr3_aa: CASSPRWTYEQYF

cdr3_length: 14
v_call: TRBV4-2
clone_size: .
j_call: TRBJ2-5
cdr3_aa: CASSQLPGDETQYF

cdr3_length: 14
v_call: TRBV4-3
clone_size: .
j_call: TRBJ1-1
cdr3_aa: CASSQDLTGTEAFF

cdr3_length: 13
v_call: TRBV12-3/TRBV12-4
clone_size: few
j_call: TRBJ2-1
cdr3_aa: CASSFGLADEQFF

cdr3_length: 14
v_call: TRBV11-2
clone_size: .
j_call: TRBJ1-1
cdr3_aa: CASSLGQANTEAFF

cdr3_length: 17
v_call: TRBV11-2
clone_size: once
j_call: TRBJ2-7
cdr3_aa: CASSLDGLAGYSYEQYF

cdr3_length: 14
v_call: TRBV3-1/TRBV3-2
clone_size: .
j_call: TRBJ2-7
cdr3_aa: CASSQPGHTYEQYF

cdr3_length: 18
v_call: TRBV19
clone_size: few
j_call: TRBJ2-7
cdr3_aa: CASSESAGYRVRSYEQYF

cdr3_length: 14
v_call: TRBV5-5
clone_size: .
j_call: TRBJ2-1
cdr3_aa: CASSWGQGINEQFF

cdr3_length: 13
v_call: TRBV19
clone_size: .
j_call: TRBJ2-2
cdr3_aa: CASSTSGGGELFF

cdr3_length: 16
v_call: TRBV7-9
clone_size: once
j_call: TRBJ2-3
cdr3_aa: CASSPLAGGVADTQYF

cdr3_length: 17
v_call: TRBV14
clone_size: .
j_call: TRBJ2-7
cdr3_aa: CASSQKVSAGGIYEQYF

cdr3_length: 12
v_call: TRBV20-1
clone_size: .
j_call: TRBJ1-2
cdr3_aa: CSASPENYGYTF

cdr3_length: 16
v_call: TRBV11-2
clone_size: .
j_call: TRBJ2-1
cdr3_aa: CASSLSLAGGSNEQFF

cdr3_length: 13
v_call: TRBV24-1
clone_size: .
j_call: TRBJ1-2
cdr3_aa: CATSDEGARGYTF